Below, 23 T cell receptor beta chains from the same sample are listed, as sequenced in a study of cytomegalovirus exposure and HLA in healthy donors. With 60 Vbeta and 13 Jbeta primers, the PCR was carried out. The repertoire was sequenced with immunoSEQ multiplex PCR; TCRdb's copy has only in-frame clones and lacks some. The sample records more than 85,000 clones, 55% to 80% being singletons. Input material: PBMCs. These receptors originate from a human donor in good health.

This clone came up a few times. The chain has TRBV7-9 and TRBJ2-7; TRBD1 aligns across 7 bases. J gave up 7 bases and V 3 bases, and 3 bases lay outside the gene matches. The CDR3 length is 12 residues. Per germline, CDR1 SEHNR and CDR2 FQNEAQ (reference sequence). The CDR3 DNA sequence: TGTGCCAGCAGCTTCACAGGGGTAGAGCAGTACTTC. Its translation is CASSFTGVEQYF.

This clone was recorded a few times. This sequence joins TRBV28 and TRBJ1-5; D possibly corresponds to TRBD1 (5 bases). This CDR3 has 15 residues. The V and J ends lost 7 bases and 5 bases respectively, with 18 bases between them. CDR1 and CDR2 (germline): MDHEN, SYDVKM. The CDR3 region has the DNA TGTGCCAGCACCCCTACGGGACTGGGGGATCAGCCCCAGCATTTT. This encodes CASTPTGLGDQPQHF. Looking up the rest from reference TRBV28 and TRBJ1-5 gives the full variable domain: DVKVTQSSRYLVKRTGEKVFLECVQDMDHENMFWYRQDPGLGLRLIYFSYDVKMKEKGDIPEGYSVSREKKERFSLILESASTNQTSMYLCASTPTGLGDQPQHFGDGTRLSIL.

V and J are TRBV7-9 and TRBJ2-3; a weak D match, TRBD2 (5 bases). The CDR3 has 15 amino acids. V lost 4 bases and J 4 bases, leaving 15 bases between the germline ends. CDR1 and CDR2 from the germline V gene are SEHNR and FQNEAQ (reference sequence). CDR3 residues: CASSYPRASPDTQYF. As DNA, the CDR3 is TGTGCCAGCAGCTACCCGCGGGCTTCCCCAGATACGCAGTATTTT.

The rearrangement joins TRBV25-1 to TRBJ2-3; TRBD1 might be the D (5 bases). This CDR3 has 15 residues. Germline CDR1 MGHDK, CDR2 SYGVNS. V lost 2 bases, J lost 2 bases, and 11 bases lay in between. The DNA of the CDR3 is TGTGCCAGCAGTGAAATAAAGGGGTCCACAGATACGCAGTATTTT. Translating it yields CASSEIKGSTDTQYF.

The chain recombines TRBV7-9 with TRBJ2-7; possibly TRBD2 for D (6 bases). The CDR3 has 11 residues. Trimming left V 4 bases short and J 9 bases short, with 10 bases between. Germline CDR1 is SEHNR and CDR2 is FQNEAQ (reference sequence). DNA of the CDR3: TGTGCCAGCAGCTCGGGACTGCGGCAGTACTTC. It translates to CASSSGLRQYF. Combining the CDR3 with reference TRBV7-9 and TRBJ2-7 gives the whole variable domain DTGVSQNPRHKITKRGQNVTFRCDPISEHNRLYWYRQTLGQGPEFLTYFQNEAQLEKSRLLSDRFSAERPKGSFSTLEIQRTEQGDSAMYLCASSSGLRQYFGPGTRLTVT.

The chain uses TRBV4-2 and TRBJ1-1; 10 positions match TRBD1. With V trimmed by 5 bases and J by 1 base, 7 bases remained unmatched. CDR3 size: 16 residues. The germline gives CDR1 LGHNA, CDR2 YNFKEQ. The CDR3 DNA sequence: TGTGCCAGCAGCGACCGGGACAGGGGTGGGAACACTGAAGCTTTCTTT. Translation: CASSDRDRGGNTEAFF.

Many counts were recorded for this clone. The chain recombines TRBV5-1 with TRBJ2-7, with 8 bases lining up with TRBD1. CDR3 length: 13 residues. Trimming took 0 bases from V and 4 from J; bases not matched to a gene: 0. From germline, CDR1 is SGHRS and CDR2 YFSETQ. The CDR3 DNA reads as TGCGCCAGCAGCTTGGGGACAGGGTACGAGCAGTACTTC. It specifies CASSLGTGYEQYF.

The genes are TRBV9 and TRBJ2-1, with 9 bases that match TRBD1. CDR1 is SGDLS and CDR2 is YYNGEE in the germline V gene. The junction had 9 bases not matched to a gene; V was cut back by 3 bases and J by 2 bases. This CDR3 contains 17 residues. DNA for the CDR3: TGTGCCAGCAGCGCCAGCGGGACAGGGTCTGCCTACAATGAGCAGTTCTTC. It encodes CASSASGTGSAYNEQFF. Supplemented by reference TRBV9 and TRBJ2-1, the full variable domain reads DSGVTQTPKHLITATGQRVTLRCSPRSGDLSVYWYQQSLDQGLQFLIQYYNGEERAKGNILERFSAQQFPDLHSELNLSSLELGDSALYFCASSASGTGSAYNEQFFGPGTRLTVL.

This clone was counted only a few times. The V and J genes are TRBV29-1 and TRBJ1-2; D uncertain. V was pared by 1 base and J by 3 bases, with 15 bases between. CDR1 and CDR2 from the germline V gene are SQVTM and ANQGSEA. The CDR3 runs to 15 residues. CDR3 residues: CSVEGLVPAHYGYTF. CDR3 DNA sequence: TGCAGCGTTGAAGGTCTAGTCCCGGCCCACTATGGCTACACCTTC.

The chain combines TRBV7-3 with TRBJ2-2, with 13 bases matching TRBD2. V lost 5 bases and J lost 6; bases outside the gene matches: 6. In germline, CDR1 is SGHTA, CDR2 FQGTGA. The CDR3 contains 16 residues. The CDR3 is CASSPTLAGGSGELFF. DNA for the CDR3: TGTGCCAGCAGCCCAACACTAGCGGGAGGGTCCGGGGAGCTGTTTTTT.

CDR3 protein: CASKGAGNEQFF. CDR3 DNA sequence: TGTGCCAGCAAAGGGGCGGGGAATGAGCAGTTCTTC. This chain connects TRBV2 to TRBJ2-1; D is perhaps TRBD2 (6 bases). V lost 7 bases to trimming and J lost 7 bases, with 11 bases between them. The CDR3 has 12 residues. The germline CDR1 and CDR2 sequences are SNHLY and FYNNEI.

This clone was seen only once. This chain connects TRBV7-6 to TRBJ2-7; 9 positions agree with TRBD1. The CDR3 totals 13 residues. Trimming at V came to 5 bases and at J to 3 bases, leaving 2 bases not matched to a gene. Germline values: CDR1 SGHVS, CDR2 FNYEAQ. The CDR3 region has the DNA TGTGCCAGCAGCCCGGGACAGGGCTACGAGCAGTACTTC. Its translation is CASSPGQGYEQYF.

The chain links TRBV2 to TRBJ1-3; D may be TRBD1 (6 bases). The CDR3 covers 15 residues. Germline CDR1 reads SNHLY; CDR2 reads FYNNEI. V was clipped by 5 bases and J by 0 bases, with 11 bases between them. CDR3 DNA sequence: TGTGCCAGCAGTTCGGACAGAAACTCTGGAAACACCATATATTTT. This translates into CASSSDRNSGNTIYF.

The J gene is TRBJ1-5, the V gene TRBV10-3, with TRBD1 as a possible D gene (6 bases). Trimming stripped 3 bases from V and 3 bases from J, with 9 bases between. The CDR3 runs to 14 residues. The germline gives CDR1 ENHRY, CDR2 SYGVKD. The CDR3 protein is CAISEGQPNQPQHF. CDR3 nucleotide sequence: TGTGCCATCAGTGAAGGACAGCCCAATCAGCCCCAGCATTTT.

This clone came up once. This rearrangement joins TRBV7-9 to TRBJ2-1; 7 bases align to TRBD1. V was pared by 5 bases and J by 4 bases, with 5 bases of the junction left unmatched. The CDR3 has 14 residues. The germline CDR1 and CDR2 sequences are SEHNR and FQNEAQ (reference sequence). CDR3 nucleotides: TGTGCCAGCAGCCTCGGGACAGCGTACAATGAGCAGTTCTTC. This encodes CASSLGTAYNEQFF. The full variable domain, its missing parts supplied by reference TRBV7-9 and TRBJ2-1, is DTGVSQNPRHKITKRGQNVTFRCDPISEHNRLYWYRQTLGQGPEFLTYFQNEAQLEKSRLLSDRFSAERPKGSFSTLEIQRTEQGDSAMYLCASSLGTAYNEQFFGPGTRLTVL.

J is TRBJ2-2 and V is TRBV9; 7 bases align to TRBD2. This CDR3 has 16 amino acids. J was trimmed by 1 base and V by 0 bases; bases with no gene match: 3. Germline V lookup: CDR1 SGDLS, CDR2 YYNGEE. CDR3 sequence: CASSVVASGNTGELFF. For the CDR3, the DNA is TGTGCCAGCAGCGTAGTGGCTAGCGGGAACACCGGGGAGCTGTTTTTT.

This sequence joins TRBV19 and TRBJ1-5; D gene uncertain. The CDR3 runs 17 residues. Trimming removed 5 bases at V and 2 bases at J, with 19 bases between. Germline V gene sequence: CDR1 LNHDA, CDR2 SQIVND (reference sequence). The CDR3 here is CASSASSAAGGNQPQHF. Written as DNA, the CDR3 is TGTGCCAGTAGTGCCTCCTCAGCGGCGGGCGGCAATCAGCCCCAGCATTTT.

CDR3 protein: CASSLKDRVTEAFF. The CDR3 nucleotides are TGCGCCAGCAGCTTAAAAGACAGGGTCACTGAAGCTTTCTTT. The V gene is TRBV5-1, the J gene TRBJ1-1; 7 bases are shared with TRBD1. CDR1 and CDR2 (germline): SGHRS, YFSETQ. The CDR3 sequence is 14 residues long. The V gene end was trimmed by 2 bases and the J gene end by 4 bases; junction bases not matched to a gene: 5.

With regard to this clone: An end of the junction does not agree with germline; a read error may underlie this. V and J are TRBV7-9 and TRBJ2-1; 13 nucleotides agree with TRBD2. The CDR3 extends over 17 amino acids. Per the germline V gene, CDR1 is SEHNR and CDR2 is FQNEAQ (reference sequence). The CDR3 spells CASSLARGLAGTDEQFF. The DNA of the CDR3 is TGTGCCAGCAGCTTAGCGAGGGGACTAGCGGGAACTGATGAACAGTTCTTC.

This chain joins TRBV6-5 and TRBJ2-1, with 8 bases matching TRBD2. Looked up from germline, CDR1 is MNHEY and CDR2 is SVGAGI. CDR3 length: 16 residues. The V gene end was trimmed by 2 bases and the J gene end by 4 bases; junction bases not matched to a gene: 7. The CDR3 loop is CASSYAAGVPYNEQFF. CDR3 nucleotides: TGTGCCAGCAGTTACGCAGCGGGAGTTCCTTACAATGAGCAGTTCTTC.

This clone has just a few counts. This rearrangement joins TRBV12-2 to TRBJ1-5. TRBV12-2 is tagged as a pseudogene. The CDR3 contains 17 residues. CDR3 DNA sequence: TGTGCAAGTCGCTTAGGAGAGAGGGCTCAAGGAGGGCAGCCCCAGCATTTT. This translates into CASRLGERAQGGQPQHF.

The V call is TRBV11-2, the J call TRBJ2-5, with a possible D match to TRBD1 (6 bases). This CDR3 is 14 amino acids long. The germline V gene has CDR1 SGHAT and CDR2 FQNNGV. V lost 4 bases to trimming and J lost 1 base, with 10 bases between them. CDR3 sequence reads: CASSSTGSQETQYF. In nucleotides, the CDR3 is TGTGCCAGCAGCTCAACAGGGTCCCAAGAGACCCAGTACTTC.

This clone was seen a few times. The chain is built from TRBV27 and TRBJ2-6; 10 positions agree with TRBD2. CDR1 and CDR2 from the germline V gene are MNHEY and SMNVEV (reference sequence). Trimming cost V 6 bases and J 1 base; bases outside gene matches: 6. CDR3 length: 17 residues. The CDR3 loop reads CASRPPGLASGANVLTF. The CDR3 nucleotides are TGTGCCAGCAGACCTCCGGGACTAGCGTCTGGGGCCAACGTCCTGACTTTC.